A selection of T cell receptor beta chains follows, all from one sample in a study of cytomegalovirus exposure and HLA in healthy donors. Assay: immunoSEQ multiplex PCR; the TCRdb copy retains only in-frame clones and omits some. Of tens of thousands of clones in the sample, just under 80% were seen once. Sequenced: PBMCs. The receptors here all came from a woman aged 40 to 50 in good health and CMV-seronegative. Both conserved end residues are part of each CDR3. A D gene is named only where the DNA matches it firmly. The size of a clone is reported for some rows only, either as once, few or many, or as a class for expanded clones.

v_call,j_call,d_call,clone_size,cdr3_nt,cdr3_aa
TRBV5-8,TRBJ2-5,NA,once,TGTGCCAGCAGCCTCCGGTTGGGCTCCGGGAACCAAGAGACCCAGTACTTC,CASSLRLGSGNQETQYF
TRBV28,TRBJ2-1,TRBD2,NA,TGTGCCAGCAGTCGACCCCCCCTAGCGGGAGGGCCAGGCTCCTACAATGAGCAGTTCTTC,CASSRPPLAGGPGSYNEQFF
TRBV6-1,TRBJ2-2,NA,NA,TGTGCCAGCCGCGGGACCCCTCCCGAGGGGCTGTTTTTT,CASRGTPPEGLFF
TRBV5-5,TRBJ1-1,NA,few,TGTGCCAGCAGCCCGGGGGGGTCTGAAGCTTTCTTT,CASSPGGSEAFF
TRBV6-1,TRBJ2-7,NA,NA,TGTGCCAGCAGTGAAGCAATTACCTACGAGCAGTACTTC,CASSEAITYEQYF
TRBV27,TRBJ1-5,TRBD1,NA,TGTGCCAGCAGCCGATACCGGGACAGGGGCTCAGGGCCCCAGCATTTT,CASSRYRDRGSGPQHF
TRBV28,TRBJ2-6,NA,NA,TGTGCCAGCAGATCACCCGGCGGCTCCTCTGGGGCCAACGTCCTGACTTTC,CASRSPGGSSGANVLTF
TRBV5-1,TRBJ1-2,NA,few,TGCGCCAGCGGGCAGGGTAACTATGGCTACACCTTC,CASGQGNYGYTF
TRBV19,TRBJ2-7,TRBD2,NA,TGTGCCAGTAGTAGCTTCGGGACTAGCGGGACCTACGAGCAGTACTTC,CASSSFGTSGTYEQYF
TRBV5-1,TRBJ1-2,NA,NA,TGCGCCAGCAGCTTGGAAGCGGGCACTAACTATGGCTACACCTTC,CASSLEAGTNYGYTF
TRBV4-1,TRBJ2-3,TRBD2,NA,TGCGCCAGCAGCCTGAGCGGGAGGGGGGCAGATACGCAGTATTTT,CASSLSGRGADTQYF
TRBV30,TRBJ2-5,TRBD2,NA,TGTGCCTGGAGTCGCGGGAGGTGGGAGACCCAGTACTTC,CAWSRGRWETQYF
TRBV14,TRBJ2-7,TRBD1,NA,TGTGCCAGCAGCCTTTCCGGGACAGCCCTACGAGTGGAGTACTTC,CASSLSGTALRVEYF
TRBV7-3,TRBJ2-5,NA,NA,TGTGCCAGCAGCCTGCGGGCAGGTCAAGAGACCCAGTACTTC,CASSLRAGQETQYF
TRBV2,TRBJ1-6,NA,NA,TGTGCCAGCAGGGACTTGACACCGATGGGTTCACCCCTCCACTTT,CASRDLTPMGSPLHF
TRBV20-1,TRBJ2-1,NA,NA,TGCAGTGCCCGGGCCTACAATGAGCAGTTCTTC,CSARAYNEQFF
TRBV19,TRBJ1-5,NA,NA,TGTGCCAGTAGTTTCAGAGGACAGAGGAATCAGCCCCAGCATTTT,CASSFRGQRNQPQHF
TRBV10-3,TRBJ1-6,TRBD1,NA,TGTGCCATCAGTGAAGGAAGGGGACAGGGCGTCAATTCACCCCTCCACTTT,CAISEGRGQGVNSPLHF
TRBV25-1,TRBJ2-7,NA,NA,TGTGCCAGCAGTGAATCCGGCGGCTGGTACGAGCAGTACTTC,CASSESGGWYEQYF
TRBV29-1,TRBJ2-2,TRBD2,NA,TGCAGCGTTTCCGGACTAGTGGGAGGGACCGGGGAGCTGTTTTTT,CSVSGLVGGTGELFF
TRBV20-1,TRBJ2-7,NA,NA,TGCAGTGCTGTAGAGGGAGGAGAGCAGTACTTC,CSAVEGGEQYF
TRBV29-1,TRBJ2-2,TRBD1,NA,TGCAGCGTCACAGGGGACACCGGGGAGCTGTTTTTT,CSVTGDTGELFF
TRBV6-5,TRBJ1-2,TRBD1,NA,TGTGCCAGCAGTTCCACGGACAGGAAGGGTGGCTACACCTTC,CASSSTDRKGGYTF
TRBV4-3,TRBJ1-2,NA,few,TGCGCCAGCAGCCAAGAAGGGAGACAGGCGAATGGCTACACCTTC,CASSQEGRQANGYTF
TRBV19,TRBJ2-3,TRBD1,NA,TGTGCCAGTAGTAGAGGGGGCAGCGCCACAGATACGCAGTATTTT,CASSRGGSATDTQYF
TRBV7-9,TRBJ2-7,NA,NA,TGTGCCAGCAGCTTAGTGCCCTACGAGCAGTACTTC,CASSLVPYEQYF
TRBV7-9,TRBJ2-1,NA,NA,TGTGCCAGCAGCCATAGACAGGATTCGATCTCCAATGAGCAGTTCTTC,CASSHRQDSISNEQFF
TRBV28,TRBJ2-4,TRBD1,NA,TGTGCCAGCGCCGCTGGGACAGGGGAAGCCAAAAACATTCAGTACTTC,CASAAGTGEAKNIQYF
TRBV18,TRBJ1-1,NA,once,TGTGCCAGCTCACCACAAGTGGGGGCAAACACTGAAGCTTTCTTT,CASSPQVGANTEAFF
TRBV7-9,TRBJ2-7,TRBD2,NA,TGTGCCAGCAGCCCCAGACTAGCGGTCGTAGACGAGCAGTACTTC,CASSPRLAVVDEQYF
TRBV27,TRBJ2-1,TRBD2,NA,TGTGCCAGCAGTTCTAGCGGGAGTTGGGATGAGCAGTTCTTC,CASSSSGSWDEQFF
TRBV7-9,TRBJ1-4,NA,NA,TGTGCCAGCAGCTTAGGGACGGGGAACCGCGGTAATGAAAAACTGTTTTTT,CASSLGTGNRGNEKLFF
TRBV29-1,TRBJ2-1,TRBD1,NA,TGCAGCGCCTTCCTCACAGGGGCCGAGCAGTTCTTC,CSAFLTGAEQFF
TRBV30,TRBJ1-4,NA,NA,TGTGCCTGGAGTGGGCCTCACTCCCGGAGTTTT,CAWSGPHSRSF
TRBV9,TRBJ2-3,NA,NA,TGTGCCAGCAGCGTAGATCACTCTAGCGGCACAGATACGCAGTATTTT,CASSVDHSSGTDTQYF
TRBV28,TRBJ2-5,TRBD1,NA,TGTGCCAGCGCGACTAACAGGGGGCGCGAGGAGACCCAGTACTTC,CASATNRGREETQYF
TRBV19,TRBJ2-3,NA,NA,TGTGCCAGTAGTATATATGGCACAGATACGCAGTATTTT,CASSIYGTDTQYF
TRBV9,TRBJ1-2,TRBD1,NA,TGTGCCAGCAGCGTAGCTACGCAGGGGGACTTGAACTATGGCTACACCTTC,CASSVATQGDLNYGYTF
TRBV5-1,TRBJ1-1,NA,NA,TGCGCCAGCAGCTTGTGGTCCCCGGGAATGAACACTGAAGCTTTCTTT,CASSLWSPGMNTEAFF
TRBV28,TRBJ2-7,TRBD1,NA,TGTGCCAGCAGTCTATTCCCCCGGGACAGGTCCTACGAGCAGTACTTC,CASSLFPRDRSYEQYF
TRBV7-2,TRBJ2-7,NA,NA,TGTGCCAGCAGCCCGAGGGATCCGGAGCAGTACTTC,CASSPRDPEQYF
TRBV30,TRBJ1-1,TRBD1,few,TGTGCCTGGACTGAAACAGGGGGTGAAGCTTTCTTT,CAWTETGGEAFF
TRBV27,TRBJ2-3,TRBD1,few,TGTGCCAGCGCACAGGGGACAGATACGCAGTATTTT,CASAQGTDTQYF
TRBV7-2,TRBJ2-7,TRBD2,NA,TGTGCCAGCAGTATTAGCGGGAGCACCTACGAGCAGTACTTC,CASSISGSTYEQYF
TRBV19,TRBJ2-7,NA,NA,TGTGCCAGTAGTGGCCTAGATCGGGATGGTTTCTACGAGCAGTACTTC,CASSGLDRDGFYEQYF
TRBV6-1,TRBJ1-5,NA,NA,TGTGCCAGCAGTGAAAGTAGACAAGGGGGCAATCAGCCCCAGCATTTT,CASSESRQGGNQPQHF
TRBV19,TRBJ1-6,TRBD1,NA,TGTGCCAGTAGTGGCCTGACAGGGGTTAATTCACCCCTCCACTTT,CASSGLTGVNSPLHF
TRBV6-6,TRBJ1-1,TRBD1,NA,TGTGCCAGCAGTTACTCGGGACAGGGACATGAAGCTTTCTTT,CASSYSGQGHEAFF
TRBV11-3,TRBJ2-1,TRBD2,NA,TGTGCCAGCAGCTTAGGGGCTAGCGGGAGCGACGAGCAGTTCTTC,CASSLGASGSDEQFF
TRBV19,TRBJ1-1,NA,NA,TGTGCCAGTAGTAGACGACAAGGAAGGCTTAACACTGAAGCTTTCTTT,CASSRRQGRLNTEAFF